This passage covers 15 T cell receptor beta chains from one sample sequenced in a study of blood T cell repertoires in COVID-19. Sequencing used immunoSEQ multiplex PCR; TCRdb keeps in-frame clones, though not all of them. The sample shows about 80,000 clones, roughly four fifths of them seen only once. The specimen sequenced was peripheral blood. The receptor set was obtained from a human donor in a cohort sampled during active COVID-19.

The rearrangement uses TRBV21-1 and TRBJ2-3; TRBD1, the table's D call, was not compared with the DNA. TRBV21-1 is described as a pseudogene. The CDR3 is 17 residues long. CDR3 region: CASSKGHREKQGDTQYF. As DNA, the CDR3 is TGTGCCAGCAGCAAAGGGCACAGGGAAAAACAGGGAGATACGCAGTATTTT.

This sequence joins TRBV6-5 and TRBJ2-7; TRBD1 aligns across 11 bases. Losses at the gene ends were 7 bases for V and 6 bases for J; bases not matched to a gene: 5. The CDR3 sequence is 13 residues long. The V gene's germline CDR1 is MNHEY and CDR2 SVGAGI. The chain's CDR3 is CASTPGQGGEQYF. The DNA for the CDR3 is TGTGCCAGCACTCCGGGACAGGGGGGCGAGCAGTACTTC.

This chain uses TRBV19 with TRBJ2-7; TRBD1 agrees at 7 bases. Germline lookup yields CDR1 LNHDA and CDR2 SQIVND (reference sequence). The CDR3 runs 15 residues. The V and J ends lost 5 bases and 2 bases, in that order; junction bases with no gene match: 9. The CDR3 reads CASSSQGSGTYEQYF. As DNA, the CDR3 is TGTGCCAGTAGTTCACAGGGGTCTGGGACCTACGAGCAGTACTTC.

The chain has TRBV12-5 and TRBJ2-5; 10 nucleotides align to TRBD1. Germline CDR1 and CDR2: LGHNT and FRNRAP. With 2 bases clipped from V and 0 bases from J, the junction kept 12 bases outside the gene matches. The CDR3 length is 19 residues. CDR3 region: CASGLNVGDRGLYQETQYF. The CDR3 DNA is TGTGCTAGTGGTTTGAATGTGGGGGACAGGGGCCTCTACCAAGAGACCCAGTACTTC.

The rearrangement links TRBV2 to TRBJ1-5, with no clear D. This CDR3 is built from 14 residues. The V gene lost 2 bases and the J gene lost 7 bases, with 12 bases spanning the gap. The V gene's germline CDR1 is SNHLY and CDR2 FYNNEI. Here the CDR3 DNA reads TGTGCCAGCAGTGAATCGTATGGTCTACAGCCCCAGCATTTT. It translates to CASSESYGLQPQHF.

This chain links TRBV18 with TRBJ2-7, with TRBD1 matching 7 bases. Trimming took 3 bases from V and 1 from J; bases not matched to a gene: 9. The CDR3 contains 16 residues. Germline V gene sequence: CDR1 KGHSH, CDR2 LQKENI. The CDR3 sequence: CASSPNPGTASYEQYF. The CDR3, as DNA: TGTGCCAGCTCACCGAATCCCGGGACAGCGTCCTACGAGCAGTACTTC.

V is TRBV24-1 and J is TRBJ2-5; TRBD2 is a possible D gene (5 bases). Germline lookup yields CDR1 KGHDR and CDR2 SFDVKD. Trimming took 1 base from V and 5 from J, leaving 22 bases between them. CDR3 length: 18 residues. The DNA of the CDR3 is TGTGCCACCAGTGATTTAAAGTTTTCTCGCGGGCTCCGGGAGACCCAGTACTTC. Translation: CATSDLKFSRGLRETQYF.

The V and J genes are TRBV5-4 and TRBJ2-1; D perhaps matches TRBD2 (6 bases). The length of the CDR3 is 16 residues. Germline V gives CDR1 SGHNT, CDR2 YYREEE (reference sequence). Trimming cost V 0 bases and J 1 base, with 11 bases left between them. The DNA for the CDR3 is TGTGCCAGCAGCTTGGATGGGGGGAGGTCCTACAATGAGCAGTTCTTC. As protein: CASSLDGGRSYNEQFF.

V is TRBV9 and J is TRBJ1-1; maybe TRBD1 (5 bases). The CDR3 runs to 15 residues. The germline gives CDR1 SGDLS, CDR2 YYNGEE. Between the trimmed V and J ends, which lost 4 bases and 1 base, there was a span of 14 bases. The DNA for the CDR3 is TGTGCCAGCAGCTCGGTGACAGTAACGAACACTGAAGCTTTCTTT. It encodes CASSSVTVTNTEAFF.

This clone was seen just once. The chain links TRBV7-8 to TRBJ2-7; possible D gene TRBD2, 5 bases. CDR1 SGHVS and CDR2 FQNEAQ come from the germline V gene. V was shortened by 7 bases and J by 6 bases, with 13 bases between the two germline ends. The CDR3 has 12 residues. In DNA, the CDR3 is TGTGCCAGCACCCGAACCCGGGGCGAGCAGTACTTC. Translated: CASTRTRGEQYF. The full variable domain, in which reference TRBV7-8 and TRBJ2-7 provide the parts outside the CDR3, is GAGVSQSPRYKVAKRGQDVALRCDPISGHVSLFWYQQALGQGPEFLTYFQNEAQLDKSGLPSDRFFAERPEGSVSTLKIQRTQQEDSAVYLCASTRTRGEQYFGPGTRLTVT.

The rearrangement links TRBV28 to TRBJ2-3; weak D call: TRBD2 (5 bases). The CDR3 has 12 amino acids. V dropped 6 bases and J dropped 6 bases, with 10 bases sitting between them. Germline V gene data show CDR1 as MDHEN and CDR2 as SYDVKM. CDR3 region: CASSPPGDTQYF. In DNA, the CDR3 is TGTGCCAGCAGCCCACCGGGGGATACGCAGTATTTT.

The rearrangement links TRBV7-2 to TRBJ1-4; possible D gene TRBD1, 6 bases. Germline V gene sequence: CDR1 SGHTA, CDR2 FQGNSA. This CDR3 region has 15 residues. V was cut by 5 bases and J by 8 bases, with 18 bases left in between. CDR3 sequence reads: CASSPYMGALEKLFF. CDR3 bases: TGTGCCAGCAGCCCATATATGGGGGCCCTCGAAAAACTGTTTTTT.

The gene calls are TRBV19 and TRBJ2-2; D gene unclear. The CDR3 consists of 15 residues. V was pared by 6 bases and J by 4 bases, with 15 bases between. Germline V gene data show CDR1 as LNHDA and CDR2 as SQIVND (reference sequence). The CDR3: CASRSRKVGTGELFF. The DNA for the CDR3 is TGTGCCAGTAGATCGAGGAAGGTCGGCACCGGGGAGCTGTTTTTT.

The CDR3 sequence is CSASGGDQPQHF. The CDR3 coding sequence is TGCAGTGCTAGTGGGGGGGATCAGCCCCAGCATTTT. The gene calls are TRBV20-1 and TRBJ1-5, with D possibly TRBD1 on 5 matching bases. Deletions cut 3 bases from V and 5 bases from J, with 8 bases between. The CDR3 extends over 12 amino acids. From germline, CDR1 is DFQATT and CDR2 SNEGSKA (reference sequence).

The rearrangement uses TRBV7-6 and TRBJ1-5; D is uncertain. Per the germline V gene, CDR1 is SGHVS and CDR2 is FNYEAQ. The CDR3 loop spans 15 amino acids. The V gene lost 2 bases and the J gene lost 0 bases, with 8 bases spanning the gap. The CDR3 reads CASSLILYSNQPQHF. As DNA, the CDR3 is TGTGCCAGCAGCTTAATCTTGTATAGCAATCAGCCCCAGCATTTT.